What follows describes a single TCR beta chain. The target antigen is unknown. Sequencing was at survey level. The protocol was immunoSEQ multiplex PCR, while the TCRdb copy is restricted to in-frame clones and leaves out a portion. The table shows fewer than 40,000 clones, with roughly 84% occurring only once. The time point: time of PML onset. T3 refers to blood collected at the onset of PML. The V and J ends lost 4 bases and 4 bases respectively, with 13 bases between them. The CDR3 totals 15 residues. Germline V gene data show CDR1 as WNHNN and CDR2 as SYGVQD (reference sequence). This record comes from a study of multiple sclerosis patients with progressive multifocal leukoencephalopathy. Study-level points and caveats: Most PML patients had lower entropy, suggesting less diverse TRB repertoires.

Sample: PBMCs, taken from a patient treated with natalizumab. This TCR was recovered from a human donor with progressive multifocal leukoencephalopathy. The gene calls are TRBV10-1 and TRBJ2-2; D is perhaps TRBD2 (5 bases). This CDR3 reads CASSAAGVGTGELFF. The CDR3 coding sequence is TGCGCCAGCAGTGCGGCGGGCGTCGGCACCGGGGAGCTGTTTTTT.